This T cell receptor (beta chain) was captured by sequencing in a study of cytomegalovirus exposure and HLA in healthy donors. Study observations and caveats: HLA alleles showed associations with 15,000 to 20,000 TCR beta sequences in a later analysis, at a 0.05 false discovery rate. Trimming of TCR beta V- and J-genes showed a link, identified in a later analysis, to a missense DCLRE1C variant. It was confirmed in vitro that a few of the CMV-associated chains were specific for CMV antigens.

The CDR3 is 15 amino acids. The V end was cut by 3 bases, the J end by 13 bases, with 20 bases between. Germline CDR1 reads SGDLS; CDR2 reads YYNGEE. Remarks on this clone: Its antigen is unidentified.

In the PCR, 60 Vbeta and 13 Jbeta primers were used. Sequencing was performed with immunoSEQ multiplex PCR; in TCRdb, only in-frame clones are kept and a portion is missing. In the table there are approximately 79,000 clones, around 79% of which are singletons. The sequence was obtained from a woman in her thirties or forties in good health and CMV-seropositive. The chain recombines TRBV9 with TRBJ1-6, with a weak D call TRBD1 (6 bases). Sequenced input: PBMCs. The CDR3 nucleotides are TGTGCCAGCAGCGCAACAGGGAACCTCCAGAGGCCCCTCCACTTT. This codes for CASSATGNLQRPLHF.